This TCR beta chain was sequenced during a study of cytomegalovirus exposure and HLA in healthy donors. Study observations and caveats: A later analysis linked a missense DCLRE1C variant to TCR beta V- and J-gene trimming.

Trimming removed 2 bases from V and 8 bases from J; junction bases left unmatched: 5. The germline gives CDR1 MNHNS, CDR2 SASEGT. The CDR3 totals 13 residues. This clone was counted a few times. Its antigen is not identified. PCR amplification relied on 60 Vbeta primers (plus 13 Jbeta primers). Some clones are missing from TCRdb's copy, which holds only in-frame ones; the method was immunoSEQ multiplex PCR. The sample records about 99,000 clones, roughly 72% being singletons. The TCR originated in a woman between 18 and 29 years old in good health and CMV-seropositive. The chain carries TRBV6-1 and TRBJ1-2, with TRBD1 matching 7 bases. The sample comprised PBMCs. The CDR3 sequence is CASSETGAWGYTF. Written as DNA, the CDR3 is TGTGCCAGCAGTGAAACAGGGGCGTGGGGCTACACCTTC.